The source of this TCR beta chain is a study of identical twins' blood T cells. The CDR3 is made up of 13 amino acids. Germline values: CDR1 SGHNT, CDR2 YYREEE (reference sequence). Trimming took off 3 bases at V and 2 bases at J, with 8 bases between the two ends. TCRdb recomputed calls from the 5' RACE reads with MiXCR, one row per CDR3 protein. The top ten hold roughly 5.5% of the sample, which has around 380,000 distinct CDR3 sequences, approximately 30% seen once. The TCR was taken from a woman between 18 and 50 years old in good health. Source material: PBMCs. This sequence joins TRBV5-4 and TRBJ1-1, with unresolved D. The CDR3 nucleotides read TGTGCCAGCAGCTATGACGTAAACACTGAAGCTTTCTTT. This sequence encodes CASSYDVNTEAFF.